The T cell receptor (beta chain) described here comes from a study of blood T cell repertoires in COVID-19. Data came from immunoSEQ multiplex PCR; TCRdb stores just in-frame clones and leaves some out. The table includes 180,000 or so clones, more than 70% detected once. CDR1 is KGHDR, CDR2 SFDVKD, per germline. The CDR3 loop spans 12 amino acids. The germline V and J ends were trimmed by 10 bases and 2 bases, with 9 bases remaining between them. Sequencing was performed on PBMCs or T cells enriched from blood (not recorded which). This TCR came from a woman in her 30s who had recovered from COVID-19. The chain joins TRBV24-1 to TRBJ2-3, with a possible D match to TRBD1 (5 bases). The DNA for the CDR3 is TGTGCCACAGGGGCCACCACAGATACGCAGTATTTT. It codes for CATGATTDTQYF.